A single sample is the source of the 30 T cell receptor beta chains below, sequenced in a study of cytomegalovirus exposure and HLA in healthy donors. PCR employed 60 Vbeta and 13 Jbeta primers. Sequenced by immunoSEQ multiplex PCR; TCRdb stores in-frame clones only, minus some. This table has 37,000 or so clones, roughly 80% appearing once. Sequencing input: PBMCs. The receptors were gathered from a woman aged 40 to 55 in good health and CMV-seronegative.

Here the CDR3 reads CASSQGAGGRNTGELFF. In nucleotides, the CDR3 is TGCGCCAGCAGCCAGGGAGCGGGGGGCCGGAACACCGGGGAGCTGTTTTTT. The chain uses TRBV4-1 and TRBJ2-2; the match to TRBD2 covers 9 bases. The germline gives CDR1 MGHRA, CDR2 YSYEKL. The CDR3 totals 17 residues. J lost 1 base, V lost 3 bases, and 6 bases had no gene match.

V and J are TRBV11-2 and TRBJ1-2, with D tentatively TRBD1 (6 bases). The CDR3 contains 15 residues. V shed 4 bases and J shed 7 bases, with 19 bases lying between them. Germline loops: CDR1 SGHAT, CDR2 FQNNGV. The CDR3 DNA is TGTGCCAGCAGCTCCGTAATGGGGGGGGCCGCTGGCTACACCTTC. Its translation is CASSSVMGGAAGYTF. Full variable domain (rest looked up from reference TRBV11-2 and TRBJ1-2): EAGVAQSPRYKIIEKRQSVAFWCNPISGHATLYWYQQILGQGPKLLIQFQNNGVVDDSQLPKDRFSAERLKGVDSTLKIQPAKLEDSAVYLCASSSVMGGAAGYTFGSGTRLTVV.

This rearrangement joins TRBV7-9 to TRBJ1-1, with a tentative D call TRBD1 (6 bases). Germline values: CDR1 SEHNR, CDR2 FQNEAQ (reference sequence). The V gene lost 6 bases and the J gene lost 4 bases, with 18 bases spanning the gap. This CDR3 comprises 15 residues. CDR3 nucleotide sequence: TGTGCCAGCAGGGTACAGGGACCAAGACGCACTGAAGCTTTCTTT. Its protein is CASRVQGPRRTEAFF.

The chain joins TRBV4-2 to TRBJ1-1; D not certain. Trimming cost V 0 bases and J 11 bases, with 13 bases left between them. The CDR3 has 13 residues. Germline CDR1 reads LGHNA; CDR2 reads YNFKEQ. The CDR3 loop is CASSQEVWTGAFF. The CDR3 DNA sequence: TGTGCCAGCAGCCAAGAGGTTTGGACTGGCGCTTTCTTT.

This clone was counted once. The V gene is TRBV28, the J gene TRBJ2-7; the match to TRBD1 covers 8 bases. Trimming took 7 bases from V and 4 from J; bases not matched to a gene: 3. The CDR3 runs to 12 residues. Germline V lookup: CDR1 MDHEN, CDR2 SYDVKM. CDR3 sequence (DNA): TGTGCCAGCACGGACAGGGAGTACGAGCAGTACTTC. Protein sequence: CASTDREYEQYF.

This clone was counted once. V gene TRBV13 combines with J gene TRBJ2-7, with 10 nucleotides matching TRBD1. CDR1 PRHDT and CDR2 FYEKMQ come from the germline V gene (reference sequence). The V gene end was trimmed by 0 bases and the J gene end by 3 bases; junction bases not matched to a gene: 2. The CDR3 runs 15 residues. Here the CDR3 DNA reads TGTGCCAGCAGCTTAGGGGGACAGGGGCACTACGAGCAGTACTTC. Amino acid sequence: CASSLGGQGHYEQYF.

Only one count was recorded for this clone. The gene calls are TRBV5-4 and TRBJ2-3; TRBD2 might be the D (5 bases). V lost 3 bases, J lost 5 bases, and 7 bases lay in between. This CDR3 comprises 12 residues. Germline V gene sequence: CDR1 SGHNT, CDR2 YYREEE (reference sequence). CDR3 region: CASSSEGDTQYF. The CDR3 coding sequence is TGTGCCAGCAGCTCCGAGGGAGATACGCAGTATTTT. Based on the CDR3 plus reference TRBV5-4 and TRBJ2-3, the full variable domain is ETGVTQSPTHLIKTRGQQVTLRCSSQSGHNTVSWYQQALGQGPQFIFQYYREEENGRGNFPPRFSGLQFPNYSSELNVNALELDDSALYLCASSSEGDTQYFGPGTRLTVL.

CDR3 amino acids: CASSDPRQGEGYEQYF. CDR3 in DNA: TGTGCCAGCAGTGATCCACGACAGGGCGAGGGCTACGAGCAGTACTTC. This rearrangement joins TRBV25-1 to TRBJ2-7, with 7 bases fitting TRBD1. CDR3 length: 16 residues. Looked up from germline, CDR1 is MGHDK and CDR2 is SYGVNS. V lost 3 bases and J lost 3; bases outside the gene matches: 11.

V usage is TRBV9 and J usage is TRBJ2-5; the D is unclear. V was pared by 4 bases and J by 7 bases, with 17 bases between. This CDR3 comprises 14 residues. Germline assignment: CDR1 SGDLS and CDR2 YYNGEE. CDR3 in DNA: TGTGCCAGCAGCCCCGACCGACTGCTTGGGACCCAGTACTTC. Its protein is CASSPDRLLGTQYF.

The rearrangement uses TRBV19 and TRBJ1-4; TRBD1 matches at 8 bases. Germline trimming cut 5 bases from V and 0 bases from J; bases unmatched to any gene: 14. This CDR3 region has 19 residues. Germline CDR1 reads LNHDA; CDR2 reads SQIVND (reference sequence). This CDR3 is CASSPRTGKVGATNEKLFF. The CDR3 coding sequence is TGTGCCAGTAGTCCAAGGACAGGGAAGGTAGGAGCAACTAATGAAAAACTGTTTTTT. The full variable domain, in which reference TRBV19 and TRBJ1-4 provide the parts outside the CDR3, is DGGITQSPKYLFRKEGQNVTLSCEQNLNHDAMYWYRQDPGQGLRLIYYSQIVNDFQKGDIAEGYSVSREKKESFPLTVTSAQKNPTAFYLCASSPRTGKVGATNEKLFFGSGTQLSVL.

In this sample, this clone turned up a few times. The genes are TRBV5-1 and TRBJ1-1; maybe TRBD1 (6 bases). The CDR3 consists of 15 residues. Trimming took 0 bases from V and 2 from J, leaving 11 bases between them. Germline V gene lookup returns CDR1 SGHRS and CDR2 YFSETQ. The CDR3 sequence: CASSLVRTDNTEAFF. The CDR3 bases are TGCGCCAGCAGCTTGGTAAGGACAGACAACACTGAAGCTTTCTTT.

CDR3 DNA sequence: TGTGCCAGTAGTATCGGGGTTGGCTATGGCTACACCTTC. Amino acids: CASSIGVGYGYTF. The chain carries TRBV19 and TRBJ1-2; D is unresolved. With 3 bases removed from V and 4 bases from J, the gap between germline ends came to 9 bases. This CDR3 has 13 amino acids. Germline CDR1 and CDR2: LNHDA and SQIVND (reference sequence).

The chain carries TRBV11-2 and TRBJ2-7; 8 bases line up with TRBD2. The CDR3 has 14 residues. Germline V lookup: CDR1 SGHAT, CDR2 FQNNGV. J lost 8 bases, V lost 5 bases, and 11 bases had no gene match. The CDR3: CASSPGGDRGQQYF. The DNA of the CDR3 is TGTGCCAGCAGCCCGGGGGGGGACCGCGGGCAGCAGTACTTC.

The chain employs TRBV18 and TRBJ1-4, with TRBD1 matching 8 bases. The length of the CDR3 is 13 residues. Unmatched junction bases numbered 2, after V lost 3 bases and J lost 8 bases. Germline V CDR1 and CDR2: KGHSH, LQKENI. CDR3 coding DNA: TGTGCCAGCTCACCGAGACAGGGGGAAAAACTGTTTTTT. Its translation: CASSPRQGEKLFF.

The V call is TRBV7-2, the J call TRBJ2-5; 7 positions match TRBD1. CDR1 is SGHTA, CDR2 FQGNSA, per germline. V trimming: 6 bases; J trimming: 4 bases; junction bases outside the gene matches: 8. The CDR3 sequence is 14 residues long. The CDR3 DNA reads as TGTGCCAGCAGACCATTGACAGGGCGAGAGACCCAGTACTTC. Its protein is CASRPLTGRETQYF.

The chain joins TRBV7-9 to TRBJ1-1; TRBD1 is a possible D gene (5 bases). The CDR3 sequence is 13 residues long. V was shortened by 0 bases and J by 4 bases, with 6 bases between the two germline ends. The germline V gene has CDR1 SEHNR and CDR2 FQNEAQ (reference sequence). CDR3 sequence (DNA): TGTGCCAGCAGCTTAGCGACAGTCACTGAAGCTTTCTTT. This gives the protein CASSLATVTEAFF. Full variable domain (rest looked up from reference TRBV7-9 and TRBJ1-1): DTGVSQNPRHKITKRGQNVTFRCDPISEHNRLYWYRQTLGQGPEFLTYFQNEAQLEKSRLLSDRFSAERPKGSFSTLEIQRTEQGDSAMYLCASSLATVTEAFFGQGTRLTVV.

The chain carries TRBV11-1 and TRBJ1-6; TRBD1 might be the D (5 bases). This CDR3 is built from 14 residues. V dropped 5 bases and J dropped 2 bases, with 7 bases sitting between them. The germline V gene encodes CDR1 SGHAT and CDR2 FQDESV (reference sequence). The CDR3 is CASSVDTYNSPLHF. The CDR3 nucleotides are TGTGCCAGCAGCGTGGACACCTATAATTCACCCCTCCACTTT.

This chain connects TRBV7-2 to TRBJ2-2, with 9 bases fitting TRBD1. Germline V gene lookup returns CDR1 SGHTA and CDR2 FQGNSA. The CDR3 is made up of 16 amino acids. The J segment lost 4 bases and the V segment lost 1 base, leaving 4 bases of the junction unmatched. The CDR3 nucleotides read TGTGCCAGCAGCTTAGATCCGACAGGGGGCACCGGGGAGCTGTTTTTT. Amino acids: CASSLDPTGGTGELFF.

The rearrangement links TRBV19 to TRBJ2-1, with 8 bases that match TRBD2. Germline CDR1 is LNHDA and CDR2 is SQIVND (reference sequence). Trimming removed 1 base from V and 3 bases from J; junction bases left unmatched: 8. The CDR3 spans 17 residues. CDR3 DNA sequence: TGTGCCAGTAGTATAGTTGGTAGCGGGGTGGTCTACAATGAGCAGTTCTTC. Translation gives CASSIVGSGVVYNEQFF.

The chain employs TRBV23-1 and TRBJ2-7; 7 bases map to TRBD1. TRBV23-1 carries the ORF label, with uncertain function. This CDR3 has 16 amino acids. The trim removed 0 bases at V and 0 bases at J, leaving 5 bases unmatched. The CDR3 nucleotides are TGCGCCAGCAGTCAATCGGAGACAGGGCCCTCCTACGAGCAGTACTTC. This gives the protein CASSQSETGPSYEQYF.

The chain uses TRBV4-3 and TRBJ2-3; unclear D gene. Trimming took 4 bases from V and 4 from J, leaving 18 bases between them. CDR3 size: 16 residues. Germline CDR1 and CDR2: LGHNA and YSLEER. The CDR3 DNA follows: TGCGCCAGCAGCCTCGATCCCGCCTATGAGGCAGATACGCAGTATTTT. This translates into CASSLDPAYEADTQYF.

This chain links TRBV4-1 with TRBJ2-7, with 7 bases identical to TRBD2. After removal of 6 bases from V and 3 bases from J, the junction contained 8 bases not matched to a gene. The CDR3 is made up of 14 amino acids. Germline CDR1 is MGHRA and CDR2 is YSYEKL. The DNA for the CDR3 is TGCGCCAGCAGTACCGGGGGGAGGGGCTACGAGCAGTACGTC. This translates into CASSTGGRGYEQYV.

J is TRBJ2-3 and V is TRBV6-4; D may be TRBD1 (7 bases). Trimming removed 0 bases from V and 4 bases from J, with 11 bases in between. From germline, CDR1 is MRHNA and CDR2 SNTAGT. The CDR3 is made up of 15 amino acids. The CDR3 DNA is TGTGCCAGCAGTGACTCGGAGGGGGCCGCAGATACGCAGTATTTT. Translating it yields CASSDSEGAADTQYF.

This clone was found once. The chain carries TRBV2 and TRBJ2-3; no reliable D call. The CDR3 has 16 residues. CDR1 SNHLY and CDR2 FYNNEI come from the germline V gene. The V gene lost 5 bases and the J gene lost 2 bases, with 17 bases spanning the gap. CDR3 region: CASSLQLLENTDTQYF. The CDR3 DNA reads TGTGCCAGCAGTTTACAGCTCCTCGAGAACACAGATACGCAGTATTTT.

The J gene is TRBJ1-2, the V gene TRBV25-1; 9 bases are a match to TRBD1. Germline V gene sequence: CDR1 MGHDK, CDR2 SYGVNS. The J segment lost 4 bases and the V segment lost 3 bases, leaving 9 bases of the junction unmatched. This CDR3 has 16 amino acids. As DNA, the CDR3 is TGTGCCAGCAGTGACCAGAGCCTGACAGGGGGCTATGGCTACACCTTC. Translation gives CASSDQSLTGGYGYTF.

Here the CDR3 DNA reads TGTGCCAGCAGCCAAGACAGAGAAAAACTGTTTTTT. Protein sequence: CASSQDREKLFF. The chain employs TRBV4-2 and TRBJ1-4, with D hard to call. This CDR3 spans 12 amino acids. V lost 0 bases and J 8 bases, leaving 4 bases between the germline ends. The germline gives CDR1 LGHNA, CDR2 YNFKEQ.

The V call is TRBV19, the J call TRBJ2-7, with D maybe TRBD1 (6 bases). V gave up 6 bases and J gave up 6 bases, with 18 bases separating them. The CDR3 is made up of 14 amino acids. The germline gives CDR1 LNHDA, CDR2 SQIVND (reference sequence). The CDR3 loop is CASSKNKQGGEQYF. Written as DNA, the CDR3 is TGTGCCAGTAGCAAAAACAAACAGGGTGGCGAGCAGTACTTC.

The chain carries TRBV27 and TRBJ2-2, with D possibly being TRBD2 (6 bases). The CDR3 is 16 amino acids. Germline lookup yields CDR1 MNHEY and CDR2 SMNVEV (reference sequence). V was trimmed by 1 base and J by 0 bases, leaving 9 bases between them. The CDR3 DNA sequence: TGTGCCAGCAGTTTATGGGGCGGGACGAACACCGGGGAGCTGTTTTTT. It is translated as CASSLWGGTNTGELFF.

This clone was recorded only once. This chain uses TRBV4-3 with TRBJ2-7, with TRBD1 matching over 8 bases. V trimming: 3 bases; J trimming: 5 bases; junction bases outside the gene matches: 12. The germline gives CDR1 LGHNA, CDR2 YSLEER. This CDR3 comprises 16 residues. The CDR3, as DNA: TGCGCCAGCAGCCAGGGCCCGGACAGGGAGGTCGACGAGCAGTACTTC. It codes for CASSQGPDREVDEQYF.

The V gene is TRBV4-3, the J gene TRBJ1-6; D perhaps matches TRBD1 (5 bases). Germline V CDR1 and CDR2: LGHNA, YSLEER. The CDR3 length is 14 residues. Trimming shortened V by 1 base and J by 11 bases, and 12 bases separated the two germline ends. CDR3: CASSQGLSGAPLHF. Written as DNA, the CDR3 is TGCGCCAGCAGCCAAGGTTTATCGGGGGCACCCCTCCACTTT.